The 5 T cell receptor beta chains below all came from one sample that was sequenced in a study of monozygotic twins with inflammatory bowel disease. TCRdb re-called the 5' RACE reads and gives one entry per CDR3 protein, without DNA. There are 150,000 to 200,000 distinct CDR3 sequences in the sample, with less than 8% held by the top ten. The sequenced sample was blood. Every receptor here comes from a human donor with ulcerative colitis or Crohn's disease, or a healthy co-twin of an affected twin (not recorded which).

This chain joins TRBV7-2 and TRBJ2-5. Germline-derived CDR1 and CDR2 are SGHTA and FQGNSA. This CDR3 region has 15 residues. The CDR3 protein is CASSPQVRKGETQYF.

The chain employs TRBV6-2 or TRBV6-3 and TRBJ2-2; the D gene TCRdb calls, TRBD1, cannot be checked with no DNA. The length of the CDR3 is 15 residues. CDR1 is MNHEY and CDR2 is SVGEGT in the germline V gene. The chain's CDR3 is CATVRDRLNTGELFF.

The J gene is TRBJ1-6, the V gene TRBV7-6; the TCRdb D gene call, TRBD1, has no DNA to confirm it. This CDR3 spans 13 amino acids. Germline CDR1 and CDR2: SGHVS and FNYEAQ. CDR3 residues: CASIISRAWSLHF.

The chain combines TRBV20-1 with TRBJ1-1; as DNA is missing, the TRBD1 call by TCRdb cannot be tested. The CDR3 consists of 16 residues. Germline V lookup: CDR1 DFQATT, CDR2 SNEGSKA (reference sequence). The CDR3 here is CSARDPRVGESTEAFF.

The chain couples TRBV20-1 to TRBJ2-4; TCRdb's D call of TRBD2 is untestable without DNA. The CDR3 consists of 17 residues. Germline CDR1 reads DFQATT; CDR2 reads SNEGSKA (reference sequence). This CDR3 is CSARGPETLATKNIQYF.